The rows below give T cell receptor beta chains drawn from one sample of a study of blood T cell repertoires in COVID-19. Clones were read by immunoSEQ multiplex PCR, and TCRdb kept only the in-frame ones, dropping some. The sample contains under 350,000 clones, approximately 85% of which appear only once. Sequencing was carried out using peripheral blood. These receptors all stem from a woman in her seventies with acute or convalescent COVID-19. The CDR3 runs from the conserved cysteine through the conserved F or W. A D gene is named only where the DNA matches it firmly. Clone size is shown for a subset of rows, as once, few, many or a class of expanded clone.

J gene	clone size	V gene	D gene	CDR3 protein	CDR3 DNA
TRBJ2-7	.	TRBV6-1	.	CASSEGLLYEQYF	TGTGCCAGCAGTGAGGGACTCCTTTACGAGCAGTACTTC
TRBJ1-2	.	TRBV18	TRBD1	CASSRAPGQGDGYTF	TGTGCCAGCTCACGAGCCCCGGGACAGGGGGATGGCTACACCTTC
TRBJ1-2	.	TRBV12-3/TRBV12-4	.	CASSAYGDYGYTF	TGTGCCAGCAGTGCCTACGGAGACTATGGCTACACCTTC
TRBJ2-2	.	TRBV10-3	TRBD2	CAIGEGLNTGELFF	TGTGCCATCGGGGAGGGATTGAACACCGGGGAGCTGTTTTTT
TRBJ2-5	.	TRBV19	.	CASSIGGRGETQYF	TGTGCCAGTAGTATAGGTGGCAGGGGAGAGACCCAGTACTTC
TRBJ2-1	.	TRBV12-3/TRBV12-4	TRBD2	CASLAGSYNEQFF	TGTGCCAGTTTAGCGGGGTCCTACAATGAGCAGTTCTTC
TRBJ1-3	few	TRBV5-6	.	CASSRQATIYF	TGTGCCAGCAGCCGACAGGCCACCATATATTTT
TRBJ1-4	.	TRBV5-6	.	CASSSRAVGEKLFF	TGTGCCAGCAGCTCCAGGGCGGTAGGGGAAAAACTGTTTTTT
TRBJ1-1	.	TRBV18	.	CASSPTRADTEAFF	TGTGCCAGCTCACCGACGCGGGCGGACACTGAAGCTTTCTTT
TRBJ1-1	.	TRBV12-3/TRBV12-4	.	CASSPRQNTEAFF	TGTGCCAGCAGTCCCCGACAGAACACTGAAGCTTTCTTT
TRBJ2-3	once	TRBV13	TRBD2	CASSFLAGGFSDTQYF	TGTGCCAGCAGCTTTCTAGCGGGGGGGTTCTCAGATACGCAGTATTTT
TRBJ1-6	.	TRBV11-2	.	CASSLGADNSPLHF	TGTGCCAGCAGCTTGGGGGCCGATAATTCACCCCTCCACTTT
TRBJ1-1	.	TRBV12-3/TRBV12-4	.	CASRRDGNTEAFF	TGTGCCAGCAGGCGGGACGGAAACACTGAAGCTTTCTTT
TRBJ2-7	.	TRBV19	TRBD1	CASSIPSRTGTYEQYF	TGTGCCAGTAGTATCCCCTCTCGGACAGGGACCTACGAGCAGTACTTC
TRBJ2-1	.	TRBV10-1	.	CASSEQPNEQFF	TGCGCCAGCAGTGAACAGCCCAATGAGCAGTTCTTC
TRBJ1-2	.	TRBV19	.	CASSPGRSLYGYTF	TGTGCCAGTAGTCCGGGGAGGTCCCTCTATGGCTACACCTTC
TRBJ1-4	.	TRBV19	.	CASTMNGGDEKLFF	TGTGCCAGTACTATGAACGGAGGGGATGAAAAACTGTTTTTT
TRBJ1-5	.	TRBV19	TRBD1	CASNGLAGGFGNQPQHF	TGTGCCAGTAACGGGCTGGCAGGGGGCTTTGGGAATCAGCCCCAGCATTTT
TRBJ2-5	.	TRBV4-1	TRBD1	CASSQEGTGQETQYF	TGCGCCAGCAGCCAAGAAGGGACAGGGCAAGAGACCCAGTACTTC
TRBJ1-1	.	TRBV18	.	CASHLNTEAFF	TGTGCCAGCCATTTGAACACTGAAGCTTTCTTT
TRBJ2-1	.	TRBV5-1	.	CASSLASSYNEQFF	TGCGCCAGCAGCTTGGCCAGCTCCTACAATGAGCAGTTCTTC
TRBJ2-7	.	TRBV9	TRBD2	CASSVGSGPSGEQYF	TGTGCCAGCAGCGTAGGTAGCGGGCCTTCGGGCGAGCAGTACTTC
TRBJ1-3	.	TRBV5-1	.	CASSLSYRDLARGDTIYF	TGCGCCAGCAGCTTGTCTTACCGGGACTTGGCACGGGGGGACACCATATATTTT
TRBJ1-5	.	TRBV28	.	CASSEGSNQPQHF	TGTGCCAGCTCGGAGGGTAGCAATCAGCCCCAGCATTTT
TRBJ2-5	.	TRBV5-4	.	CASSRTGVKTQYF	TGTGCCAGCAGCCGGACTGGAGTGAAGACCCAGTACTTC
TRBJ2-5	once	TRBV10-3	.	CAISESRETQYF	TGTGCCATCAGTGAGTCGAGGGAGACCCAGTACTTC
TRBJ1-5	few	TRBV10-3	TRBD1	CAISWDRGEPQHF	TGTGCCATCAGCTGGGACAGGGGAGAGCCCCAGCATTTT
TRBJ2-5	.	TRBV20-1	.	CSASVQLLETQYF	TGCAGTGCTAGTGTTCAGTTGCTAGAGACCCAGTACTTC
TRBJ2-3	.	TRBV5-1	.	CASSSRDTVLSTDTQYF	TGCGCCAGCAGCTCCCGGGACACGGTACTTAGCACAGATACGCAGTATTTT
TRBJ1-2	.	TRBV11-2	.	CASSLDRPEAGYGYTF	TGTGCCAGCAGCTTAGATCGTCCCGAGGCGGGCTATGGCTACACCTTC
TRBJ1-1	.	TRBV5-5	.	CASSNRVGWAEAFF	TGTGCCAGCAGCAACAGGGTGGGTTGGGCTGAAGCTTTCTTT
TRBJ1-1	once	TRBV5-4	.	CASHIYTNTEAFF	TGTGCCAGCCACATATATACGAACACTGAAGCTTTCTTT
TRBJ2-3	.	TRBV12-3/TRBV12-4	.	CASGDTTQYF	TGTGCCAGCGGGGACACCACGCAGTATTTT
TRBJ2-5	.	TRBV5-1	.	CASSQRVHQETQYF	TGCGCCAGCAGCCAGAGGGTCCATCAAGAGACCCAGTACTTC
TRBJ1-5	.	TRBV7-9	.	CASSLTWTSGSDQPQHF	TGTGCCAGCAGCCTAACGTGGACTTCCGGAAGCGATCAGCCCCAGCATTTT
TRBJ1-6	.	TRBV10-3	TRBD1	CAIRRDRGEPLHF	TGTGCCATCAGGAGGGACAGGGGAGAGCCCCTCCACTTT
TRBJ1-1	.	TRBV3-1/TRBV3-2	.	CASSQEGRTEAFF	TGTGCCAGCAGCCAAGAGGGGCGGACTGAAGCTTTCTTT
TRBJ2-3	.	TRBV11-3	TRBD1	CASSSGQDTQYF	TGTGCCAGCAGCTCGGGACAGGATACGCAGTATTTT
TRBJ1-6	.	TRBV5-1	.	CASSLAGPPNNSPLHF	TGCGCCAGCAGCTTGGCAGGCCCTCCCAATAATTCACCCCTCCACTTT
TRBJ2-7	.	TRBV18	TRBD1	CASSRDRAYEQYF	TGTGCCAGCTCACGGGACAGAGCCTACGAGCAGTACTTC
TRBJ2-3	.	TRBV30	.	CAWSVQGGSDTQYF	TGTGCCTGGAGTGTCCAGGGTGGGTCAGATACGCAGTATTTT
TRBJ1-2	.	TRBV27	.	CASGSIGHLTYGYTF	TGTGCCAGCGGATCGATCGGACACCTGACCTATGGCTACACCTTC
TRBJ1-6	.	TRBV5-6	TRBD1	CASSLGGQGDNSPLHF	TGTGCCAGCAGCTTGGGCGGACAGGGGGATAATTCACCCCTCCACTTT
TRBJ1-1	.	TRBV3-1/TRBV3-2	TRBD1	CASSQVQGATEAFF	TGTGCCAGCAGCCAAGTCCAGGGGGCCACTGAAGCTTTCTTT
TRBJ1-2	.	TRBV7-8	.	CASGRTSSYGYTF	TGTGCCAGTGGGAGGACCTCGTCTTACGGCTACACCTTC
TRBJ2-4	.	TRBV3-1/TRBV3-2	TRBD2	CASSQSGLLNIQYF	TGTGCCAGCAGCCAATCGGGACTACTAAACATTCAGTACTTC
TRBJ1-3	.	TRBV6-5	.	CASSYGDKNTIYF	TGTGCCAGCAGTTACGGCGACAAAAACACCATATATTTT
TRBJ2-7	.	TRBV18	.	CASSPQGGYEQYF	TGTGCCAGCTCACCACAGGGGGGGTACGAGCAGTACTTC
TRBJ1-1	.	TRBV2	.	CASSAGQPAFF	TGTGCCAGCAGTGCTGGACAGCCGGCTTTCTTT
TRBJ2-5	.	TRBV19	TRBD2	CASSSGGLAGAKETQYF	TGTGCCAGTAGCTCTGGGGGCCTAGCGGGGGCGAAGGAGACCCAGTACTTC
TRBJ1-4	.	TRBV7-6	.	CASSSPRGTGREKLFF	TGTGCCAGCAGCTCCCCAAGGGGGACGGGCCGTGAAAAACTGTTTTTT
TRBJ2-3	few	TRBV4-1	.	CASSQAGSTDTQYF	TGCGCCAGCAGCCAAGCCGGTAGCACAGATACGCAGTATTTT
TRBJ2-1	.	TRBV9	.	CASSVRGLNNNEQFF	TGTGCCAGCAGCGTCCGGGGACTCAATAACAATGAGCAGTTCTTC